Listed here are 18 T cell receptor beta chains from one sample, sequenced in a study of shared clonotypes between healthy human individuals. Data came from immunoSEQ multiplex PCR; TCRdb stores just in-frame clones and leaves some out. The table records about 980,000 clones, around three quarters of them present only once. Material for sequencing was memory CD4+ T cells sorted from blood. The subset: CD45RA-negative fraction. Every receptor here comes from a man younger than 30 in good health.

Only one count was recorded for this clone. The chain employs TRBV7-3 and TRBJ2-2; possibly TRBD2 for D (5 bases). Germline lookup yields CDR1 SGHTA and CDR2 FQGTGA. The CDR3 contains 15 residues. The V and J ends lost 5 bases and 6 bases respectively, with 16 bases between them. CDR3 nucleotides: TGTGCCAGCAGCCCAAGCCCGGGGATGTCCGGGGAGCTGTTTTTT. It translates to CASSPSPGMSGELFF.

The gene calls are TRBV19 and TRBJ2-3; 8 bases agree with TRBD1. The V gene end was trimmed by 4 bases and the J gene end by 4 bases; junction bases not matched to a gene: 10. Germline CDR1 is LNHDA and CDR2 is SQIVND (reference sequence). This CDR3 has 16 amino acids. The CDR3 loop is CASSTPRTGSADTQYF. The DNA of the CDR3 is TGTGCCAGTAGTACACCTAGGACAGGGTCGGCAGATACGCAGTATTTT.

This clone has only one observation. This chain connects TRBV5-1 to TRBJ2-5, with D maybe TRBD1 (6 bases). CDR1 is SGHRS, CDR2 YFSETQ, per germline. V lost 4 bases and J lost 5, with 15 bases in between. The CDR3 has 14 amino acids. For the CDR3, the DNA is TGCGCCAGCAGCGTATCCAGGGGTGAGGAGACCCAGTACTTC. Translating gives CASSVSRGEETQYF.

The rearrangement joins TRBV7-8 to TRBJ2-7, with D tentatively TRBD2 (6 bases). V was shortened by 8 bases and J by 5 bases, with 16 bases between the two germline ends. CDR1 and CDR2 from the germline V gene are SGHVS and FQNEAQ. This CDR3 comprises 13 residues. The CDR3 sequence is CASSRDSPHEQYF. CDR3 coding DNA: TGTGCCAGCTCCCGGGACTCCCCCCACGAGCAGTACTTC.

The CDR3 DNA follows: TGTGCCAGTAGTCTCGACAGGGTGAATTCACCCCTCCACTTT. Its protein is CASSLDRVNSPLHF. The rearrangement links TRBV19 to TRBJ1-6, with 7 bases matching TRBD1. The germline CDR1 and CDR2 sequences are LNHDA and SQIVND (reference sequence). The CDR3 is 14 residues long. V lost 5 bases, J lost 7 bases, and 5 bases stayed unmatched. Using reference TRBV19 and TRBJ1-6 for the parts outside the CDR3, the full variable domain is DGGITQSPKYLFRKEGQNVTLSCEQNLNHDAMYWYRQDPGQGLRLIYYSQIVNDFQKGDIAEGYSVSREKKESFPLTVTSAQKNPTAFYLCASSLDRVNSPLHFGNGTRLTVT.

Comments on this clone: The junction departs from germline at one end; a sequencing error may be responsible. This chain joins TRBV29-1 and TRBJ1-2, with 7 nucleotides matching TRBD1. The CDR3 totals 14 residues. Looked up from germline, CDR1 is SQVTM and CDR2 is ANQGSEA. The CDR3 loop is CSAEPGGQTSGYTF. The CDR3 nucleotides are TGCAGCGCTGAACCTGGGGGACAGACGTCGGGCTACACCTTC.

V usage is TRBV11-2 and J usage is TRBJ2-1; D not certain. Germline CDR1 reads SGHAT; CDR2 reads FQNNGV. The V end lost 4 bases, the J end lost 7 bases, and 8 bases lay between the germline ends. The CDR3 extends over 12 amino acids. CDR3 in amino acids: CASSSQRNEQFF. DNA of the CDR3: TGTGCCAGCAGCTCCCAGCGTAATGAGCAGTTCTTC.

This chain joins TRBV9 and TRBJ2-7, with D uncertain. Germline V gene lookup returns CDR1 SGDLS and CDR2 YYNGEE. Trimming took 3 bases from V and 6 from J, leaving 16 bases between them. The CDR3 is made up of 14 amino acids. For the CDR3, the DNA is TGTGCCAGCAGCGCCGGCACTTCGTGGCGCGAGCAGTACTTC. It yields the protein CASSAGTSWREQYF.

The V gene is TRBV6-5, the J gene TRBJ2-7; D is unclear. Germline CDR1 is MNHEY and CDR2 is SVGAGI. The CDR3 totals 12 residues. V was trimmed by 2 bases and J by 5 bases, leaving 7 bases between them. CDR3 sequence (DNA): TGTGCCAGCAGTTACACGGGTAACGAGCAGTACTTC. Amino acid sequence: CASSYTGNEQYF.

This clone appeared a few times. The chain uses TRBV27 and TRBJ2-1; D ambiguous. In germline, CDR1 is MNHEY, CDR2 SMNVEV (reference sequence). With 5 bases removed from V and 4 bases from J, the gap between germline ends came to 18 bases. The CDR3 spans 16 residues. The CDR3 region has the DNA TGTGCCAGCAGTACCCAGGCCCTCGCTGTTTACAATGAGCAGTTCTTC. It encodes CASSTQALAVYNEQFF.

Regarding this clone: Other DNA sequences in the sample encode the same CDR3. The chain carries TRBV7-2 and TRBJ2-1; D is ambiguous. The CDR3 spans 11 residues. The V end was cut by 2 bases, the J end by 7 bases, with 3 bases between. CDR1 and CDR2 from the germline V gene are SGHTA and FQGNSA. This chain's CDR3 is CASSLRNEQFF. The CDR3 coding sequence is TGTGCCAGCAGCTTAAGGAATGAGCAGTTCTTC.

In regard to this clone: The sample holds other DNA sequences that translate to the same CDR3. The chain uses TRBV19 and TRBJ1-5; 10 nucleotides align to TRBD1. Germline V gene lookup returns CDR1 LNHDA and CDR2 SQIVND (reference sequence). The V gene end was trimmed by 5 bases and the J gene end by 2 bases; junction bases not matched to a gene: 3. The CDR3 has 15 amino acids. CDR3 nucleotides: TGTGCCAGTAGTTTGGGACAGGGGCGCAATCAGCCCCAGCATTTT. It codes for CASSLGQGRNQPQHF.

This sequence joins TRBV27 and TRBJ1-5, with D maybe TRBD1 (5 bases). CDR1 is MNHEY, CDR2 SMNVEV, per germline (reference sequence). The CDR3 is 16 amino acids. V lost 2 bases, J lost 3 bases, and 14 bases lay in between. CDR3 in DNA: TGTGCCAGCAGTTTAAAAGGGGCGCTATACAATCAGCCCCAGCATTTT. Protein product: CASSLKGALYNQPQHF.

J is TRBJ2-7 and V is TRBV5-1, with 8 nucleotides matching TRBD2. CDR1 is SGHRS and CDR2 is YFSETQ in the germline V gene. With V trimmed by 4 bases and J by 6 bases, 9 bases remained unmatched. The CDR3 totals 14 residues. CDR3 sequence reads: CASSIGTRGSEQYF. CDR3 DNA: TGCGCCAGCAGCATAGGGACTAGGGGATCCGAGCAGTACTTC.

The CDR3 loop is CASSNPGQRYEQYF. CDR3 coding DNA: TGTGCCAGCAGTAACCCTGGACAACGCTACGAGCAGTACTTC. V and J are TRBV6-1 and TRBJ2-7, with D possibly being TRBD1 (5 bases). Germline CDR1 reads MNHNS; CDR2 reads SASEGT. Trimming shortened V by 5 bases and J by 3 bases, and 14 bases separated the two germline ends. The CDR3 is 14 amino acids.

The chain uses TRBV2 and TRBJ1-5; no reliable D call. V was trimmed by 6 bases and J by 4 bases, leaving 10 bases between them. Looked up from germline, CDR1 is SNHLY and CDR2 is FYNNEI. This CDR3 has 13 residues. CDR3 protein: CASSGNVNQPQHF. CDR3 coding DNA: TGTGCCAGCAGCGGGAACGTTAATCAGCCCCAGCATTTT.

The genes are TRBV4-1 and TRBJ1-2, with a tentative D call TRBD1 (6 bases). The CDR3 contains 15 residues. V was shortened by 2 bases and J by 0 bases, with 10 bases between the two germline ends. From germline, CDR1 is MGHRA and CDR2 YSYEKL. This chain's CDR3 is CASSQLDRPNYGYTF. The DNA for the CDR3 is TGCGCCAGCAGCCAACTCGACAGGCCTAACTATGGCTACACCTTC.

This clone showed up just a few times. The CDR3 loop reads CASSLFRDVQETQYF. The CDR3 coding sequence is TGTGCCAGCAGCTTATTTCGTGACGTTCAAGAGACCCAGTACTTC. The gene calls are TRBV7-9 and TRBJ2-5; the D is unclear. Trimming took 2 bases from V and 2 from J, leaving 12 bases between them. Germline V CDR1 and CDR2: SEHNR, FQNEAQ (reference sequence). CDR3 length: 15 amino acids. Variable domain in full (rest from reference TRBV7-9 and TRBJ2-5): DTGVSQNPRHKITKRGQNVTFRCDPISEHNRLYWYRQTLGQGPEFLTYFQNEAQLEKSRLLSDRFSAERPKGSFSTLEIQRTEQGDSAMYLCASSLFRDVQETQYFGPGTRLLVL.